This T cell receptor beta chain was found in a study of shared T cell receptors in the human thymus. V lost 1 base to trimming and J lost 3 bases, with 10 bases between them. The CDR3 sequence is 15 residues long. Germline lookup yields CDR1 SNHLY and CDR2 FYNNEI. Generated by immunoSEQ multiplex PCR, the TCRdb table keeps only in-frame clones and is missing some. The sample records some 640,000 clones, over 75% being singletons. These records were also assigned to another study, of human thymus T cells. That paper states: Donors consisted of healthy Finnish infants (having corrective surgery for congenital heart defects). The source of the thymus tissue was resections taken during corrective heart surgery. Gene usage for V and J segments appeared biased in thymic and blood repertoires. Related studies found that unrelated individuals share highly overlapping thymic repertoires.

V and J are TRBV2 and TRBJ2-1; D gene unclear. The sample taken for sequencing was thymocytes. This clonotype originated in a boy less than two years old with a congenital heart defect. In DNA, the CDR3 is TGTGCCAGCAGTGAAGTCCGCGGATTCTACAATGAGCAGTTCTTC. It encodes CASSEVRGFYNEQFF.